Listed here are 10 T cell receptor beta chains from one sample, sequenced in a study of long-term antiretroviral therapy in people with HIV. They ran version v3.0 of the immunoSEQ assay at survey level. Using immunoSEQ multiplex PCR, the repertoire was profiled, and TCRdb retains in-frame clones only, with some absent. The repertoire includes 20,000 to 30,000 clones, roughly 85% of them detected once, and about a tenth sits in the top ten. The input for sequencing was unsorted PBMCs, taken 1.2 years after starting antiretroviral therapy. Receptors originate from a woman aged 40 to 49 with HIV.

Written as DNA, the CDR3 is TGTGCGGGGGCGGGGTTCGGCAATGAGCAGTTCTTC. Amino acids: CAGAGFGNEQFF. The chain is built from TRBV7-9 and TRBJ2-1; D is perhaps TRBD1 or TRBD2 (6 bases each). Germline V gene data show CDR1 as SEHNR and CDR2 as FQNEAQ (reference sequence). CDR3 size: 12 residues.

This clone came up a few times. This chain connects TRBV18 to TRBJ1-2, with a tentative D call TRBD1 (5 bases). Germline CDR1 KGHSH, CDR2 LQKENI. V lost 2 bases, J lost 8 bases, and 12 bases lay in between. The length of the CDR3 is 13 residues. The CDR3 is CASSPSEGLGYTF. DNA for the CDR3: TGTGCCAGCTCACCATCGGAGGGGCTAGGCTACACCTTC.

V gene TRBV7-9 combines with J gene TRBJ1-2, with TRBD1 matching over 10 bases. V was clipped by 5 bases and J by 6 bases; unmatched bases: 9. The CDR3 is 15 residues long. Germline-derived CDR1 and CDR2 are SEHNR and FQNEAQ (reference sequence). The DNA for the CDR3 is TGTGCCAGCAGCGCCGCCGGGACAGGGGCAAATGGCTACACCTTC. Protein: CASSAAGTGANGYTF.

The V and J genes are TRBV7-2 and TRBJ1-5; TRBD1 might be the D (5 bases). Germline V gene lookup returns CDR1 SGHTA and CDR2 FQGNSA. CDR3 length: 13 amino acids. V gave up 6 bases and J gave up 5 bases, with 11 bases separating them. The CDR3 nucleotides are TGTGCCAGCAGTCGTCCGGGGGATCAGCCCCAGCATTTT. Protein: CASSRPGDQPQHF. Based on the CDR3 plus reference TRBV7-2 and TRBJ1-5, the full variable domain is GAGVSQSPSNKVTEKGKDVELRCDPISGHTALYWYRQSLGQGLEFLIYFQGNSAPDKSGLPSDRFSAERTGGSVSTLTIQRTQQEDSAVYLCASSRPGDQPQHFGDGTRLSIL.

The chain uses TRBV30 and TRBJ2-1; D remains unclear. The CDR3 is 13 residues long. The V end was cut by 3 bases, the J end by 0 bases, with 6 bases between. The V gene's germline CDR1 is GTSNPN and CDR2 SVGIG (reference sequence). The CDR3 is CAWSVVSYNEQFF. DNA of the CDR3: TGTGCCTGGAGCGTGGTCTCCTACAATGAGCAGTTCTTC.

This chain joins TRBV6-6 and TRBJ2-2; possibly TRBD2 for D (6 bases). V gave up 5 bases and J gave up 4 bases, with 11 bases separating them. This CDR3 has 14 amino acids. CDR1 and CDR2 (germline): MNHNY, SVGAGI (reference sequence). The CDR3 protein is CASSTPGGTGELFF. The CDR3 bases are TGTGCCAGCAGTACCCCCGGGGGCACCGGGGAGCTGTTTTTT.

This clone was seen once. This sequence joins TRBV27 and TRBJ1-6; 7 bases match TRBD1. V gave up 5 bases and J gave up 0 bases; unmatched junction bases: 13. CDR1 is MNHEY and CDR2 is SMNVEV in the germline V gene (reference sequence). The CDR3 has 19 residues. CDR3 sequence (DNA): TGTGCCAGCAGTCCAAGATCTCCGACAGGGAGCTCCTATAATTCACCCCTCCACTTT. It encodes CASSPRSPTGSSYNSPLHF.

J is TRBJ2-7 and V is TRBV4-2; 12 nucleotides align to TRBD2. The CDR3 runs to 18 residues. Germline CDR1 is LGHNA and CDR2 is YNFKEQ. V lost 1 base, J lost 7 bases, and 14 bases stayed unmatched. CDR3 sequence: CASSQVRGGTSGLLEQYF. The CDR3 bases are TGTGCCAGCAGCCAAGTCAGGGGAGGGACTAGCGGGCTCTTGGAGCAGTACTTC.

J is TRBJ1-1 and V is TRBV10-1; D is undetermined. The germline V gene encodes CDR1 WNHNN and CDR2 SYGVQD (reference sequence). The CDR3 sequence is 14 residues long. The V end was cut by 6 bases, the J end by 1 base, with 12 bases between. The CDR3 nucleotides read TGCGCCAGCAGCGCGGCGCGAGGGAACACTGAAGCTTTCTTT. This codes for CASSAARGNTEAFF.

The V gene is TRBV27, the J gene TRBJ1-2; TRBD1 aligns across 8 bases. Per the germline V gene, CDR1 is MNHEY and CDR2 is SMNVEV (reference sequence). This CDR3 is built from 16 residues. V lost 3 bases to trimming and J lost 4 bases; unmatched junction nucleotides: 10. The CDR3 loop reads CASSLGQATSLYGYTF. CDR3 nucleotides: TGTGCCAGCAGTTTGGGACAGGCAACATCCCTCTATGGCTACACCTTC.